This entry features one T cell receptor beta chain sequence. Its antigen remains unknown. Other DNA sequences from this sample encode an identical CDR3 as well. The record originates from a study of beta chain features in type 1 diabetes. Study-wide results and caveats: It was possible that PCR favored shorter templates, equally so in patients and controls. Significant though moderate, a shortening of TCRB CDR3s appeared in all four CD4+ subsets of Type 1 diabetes patients. VDJ junctions in type 1 diabetes patients carried more deletions and fewer insertions.

Germline V CDR1 and CDR2: SGHTA, FQGTGA. This CDR3 comprises 14 residues. J was trimmed by 5 bases and V by 4 bases; bases with no gene match: 4. CD45RO/CCR7/CD25/CD127/CD95/CD27 sorting isolated CD4+ naive, central memory, regulatory and stem cell-like memory cells. cDNA synthesis used the whole RNA isolate, giving expressed TCRB sequences. TCRdb keeps only in-frame clones here, not all; method: immunoSEQ multiplex PCR. The data contain over 700,000 clones, around a sixth of them singletons. The sequenced sample was naive CD4+ T cells from blood. The J gene is TRBJ2-3, the V gene TRBV7-3; 9 bases match TRBD1. This TCR came from a woman younger than 35 in good health. CDR3 amino acids: CASSSGQGLDTQYF. CDR3 bases: TGTGCCAGCAGCTCGGGACAGGGATTAGATACGCAGTATTTT.